This T cell receptor beta chain was captured in a study of cytomegalovirus exposure and HLA in healthy donors. Study summary: The 120 validation repertoires, a later analysis reported, used the same platform as the 600 to 700 repertoires from the first cohort.

The donors were part of the 120-subject validation cohort, which stood apart from the approximately 700-subject first cohort. Profiled with immunoSEQ multiplex PCR; TCRdb holds only in-frame clones, not every one. This table has about 84,000 clones, roughly 91% appearing once. The sequence was collected from a man in his thirties or forties in good health and CMV-seronegative. Input material: PBMCs.

In DNA form, the CDR3 reads TGTGCCAGCAGAGGGACAGGGGTACCCTACGAGCAGTACTTC. Protein product: CASRGTGVPYEQYF. This rearrangement joins TRBV28 to TRBJ2-7; TRBD1 agrees at 10 bases. Germline CDR1 and CDR2: MDHEN and SYDVKM. After removal of 6 bases from V and 2 bases from J, the junction contained 4 bases not matched to a gene. The CDR3 sequence is 14 residues long.